Following are 23 T cell receptor beta chains from one sample sequenced in a study of cytomegalovirus exposure and HLA in healthy donors. A multiplex PCR was run with 60 Vbeta primers and 13 Jbeta primers. Produced via immunoSEQ multiplex PCR; TCRdb's table is partial and in-frame only. This sample carries more than 65,000 clones, roughly 80% of them seen once, and the ten largest clones take about 22%. The sample consisted of PBMCs. Receptors were obtained from a woman in her 40s in good health and CMV-seropositive.

J is TRBJ1-2 and V is TRBV2; 9 nucleotides agree with TRBD1. Trimming took 3 bases from V and 5 from J; bases not matched to a gene: 7. Per germline, CDR1 SNHLY and CDR2 FYNNEI. The CDR3 has 15 residues. CDR3 sequence reads: CASSDSPGQGYGYTF. CDR3 sequence (DNA): TGTGCCAGCAGTGATTCCCCGGGACAGGGATATGGCTACACCTTC.

This rearrangement joins TRBV2 to TRBJ1-1; D gene ambiguous. The V end was cut by 10 bases, the J end by 0 bases, with 12 bases between. CDR1 and CDR2 from the germline V gene are SNHLY and FYNNEI. The CDR3 sequence is 13 residues long. In DNA, the CDR3 is TGTGCCACAGGACTGAAAATGAACACTGAAGCTTTCTTT. As protein: CATGLKMNTEAFF.

The V and J genes are TRBV11-2 and TRBJ2-3; 7 bases match TRBD2. The trim removed 6 bases at V and 2 bases at J, leaving 17 bases unmatched. Germline V gene lookup returns CDR1 SGHAT and CDR2 FQNNGV. There are 18 residues in the CDR3. Here the CDR3 DNA reads TGTGCCAGCAGGCTAGGGCGGGGGAGGTCACCCACCACAGATACGCAGTATTTT. Residues: CASRLGRGRSPTTDTQYF.

The chain is built from TRBV7-9 and TRBJ1-3; 7 positions agree with TRBD1. V lost 5 bases and J lost 1; bases outside the gene matches: 14. The CDR3 extends over 18 amino acids. Per germline, CDR1 SEHNR and CDR2 FQNEAQ (reference sequence). CDR3 residues: CASSGTGDKQPSGNTIYF. The CDR3 coding sequence is TGTGCCAGCAGCGGCACAGGGGACAAACAACCGTCTGGAAACACCATATATTTT.

The chain couples TRBV6-5 to TRBJ2-1; D perhaps matches TRBD2 (7 bases). Germline values: CDR1 MNHEY, CDR2 SVGAGI. This CDR3 region has 12 residues. V lost 8 bases to trimming and J lost 4 bases, with 9 bases between them. The CDR3 sequence is CASGRGYNEQFF. CDR3 DNA sequence: TGTGCCAGCGGGAGGGGGTACAATGAGCAGTTCTTC.

The genes are TRBV28 and TRBJ1-5; no firm D call. The V end lost 6 bases, the J end lost 11 bases, and 17 bases lay between the germline ends. The CDR3 extends over 13 amino acids. The germline V gene has CDR1 MDHEN and CDR2 SYDVKM. CDR3 amino acids: CASSPRVGGTQHF. CDR3 nucleotides: TGTGCCAGCAGCCCAAGGGTGGGAGGGACCCAGCATTTT. The full variable domain, completed using reference TRBV28 and TRBJ1-5, is DVKVTQSSRYLVKRTGEKVFLECVQDMDHENMFWYRQDPGLGLRLIYFSYDVKMKEKGDIPEGYSVSREKKERFSLILESASTNQTSMYLCASSPRVGGTQHFGDGTRLSIL.

The V call is TRBV6-5, the J call TRBJ2-3, with D hard to call. The CDR3 loop spans 14 amino acids. The V gene's germline CDR1 is MNHEY and CDR2 SVGAGI. With 1 base removed from V and 2 bases from J, the gap between germline ends came to 7 bases. Here the CDR3 DNA reads TGTGCCAGCAGTTACTGGCAGAACACAGATACGCAGTATTTT. Residues: CASSYWQNTDTQYF.

V usage is TRBV5-4 and J usage is TRBJ1-6; TRBD1 is a possible D gene (6 bases). The CDR3 spans 13 residues. In germline, CDR1 is SGHNT, CDR2 YYREEE (reference sequence). The germline V and J ends were trimmed by 2 bases and 9 bases, with 9 bases remaining between them. CDR3: CASSLQGASPLHF. The CDR3 DNA follows: TGTGCCAGCAGCTTACAGGGTGCTTCACCCCTCCACTTT.

The chain has TRBV18 and TRBJ2-1, with D possibly being TRBD1 (6 bases). Trimming cost V 1 base and J 4 bases, with 11 bases left between them. The CDR3 sequence is 15 residues long. Germline V gene lookup returns CDR1 KGHSH and CDR2 LQKENI. The CDR3 DNA follows: TGTGCCAGCTCACCACAGGGGGTAGATTACAATGAGCAGTTCTTC. It translates to CASSPQGVDYNEQFF.

The chain combines TRBV5-6 with TRBJ1-1, with a weak D call TRBD1 (5 bases). V was shortened by 4 bases and J by 4 bases, with 11 bases between the two germline ends. The CDR3 extends over 13 amino acids. Germline-derived CDR1 and CDR2 are SGHDT and YYEEEE. CDR3 region: CASSPTGVTEAFF. CDR3 nucleotide sequence: TGTGCCAGCAGCCCTACGGGGGTCACTGAAGCTTTCTTT.

The chain carries TRBV5-6 and TRBJ2-3, with D hard to call. The CDR3 has 15 residues. In germline, CDR1 is SGHDT, CDR2 YYEEEE. V was pared by 3 bases and J by 0 bases, with 11 bases between. The CDR3 protein is CASSSTTRSTDTQYF. The CDR3 DNA sequence: TGTGCCAGCAGCTCAACGACAAGAAGCACAGATACGCAGTATTTT.

This clone was detected only once. CDR3 DNA: TGTGCCAGCAGCTTGGCCAGGGGGCGGTCTAATGAAAAACTGTTTTTT. This codes for CASSLARGRSNEKLFF. The V and J genes are TRBV5-4 and TRBJ1-4, with 8 bases matching TRBD1. The CDR3 consists of 16 residues. V dropped 0 bases and J dropped 3; count of bases not matched to a gene: 4. CDR1 SGHNT and CDR2 YYREEE come from the germline V gene (reference sequence).

The V call is TRBV7-9, the J call TRBJ2-1; TRBD1 agrees at 8 bases. The CDR3 runs to 15 residues. Germline V gene lookup returns CDR1 SEHNR and CDR2 FQNEAQ (reference sequence). The V and J ends lost 1 base and 7 bases, in that order; junction bases with no gene match: 6. DNA of the CDR3: TGTGCCAGCAGCTTAGTGAGACAGGGGAGGAATGAGCAGTTCTTC. It translates to CASSLVRQGRNEQFF.

In this sample, this clone turned up a few times. The chain combines TRBV5-1 with TRBJ2-7; the match to TRBD1 covers 9 bases. J was trimmed by 1 base and V by 3 bases; bases with no gene match: 14. CDR3 length: 18 residues. Germline V CDR1 and CDR2: SGHRS, YFSETQ. CDR3 in amino acids: CASSSGPGQGPQSYEQYF. CDR3 bases: TGCGCCAGCAGCTCCGGGCCGGGACAGGGACCTCAATCCTACGAGCAGTACTTC.

This sequence joins TRBV5-1 and TRBJ1-1; no firm D call. V lost 0 bases and J 1 base, leaving 10 bases between the germline ends. CDR1 is SGHRS and CDR2 is YFSETQ in the germline V gene. The CDR3 contains 15 residues. This chain's CDR3 is CASSLDHRTNTEAFF. The CDR3 DNA reads as TGCGCCAGCAGCTTGGATCACAGAACGAACACTGAAGCTTTCTTT.

The chain links TRBV18 to TRBJ2-5, with no clear D. This CDR3 is 13 amino acids long. Trimming stripped 2 bases from V and 1 base from J, with 5 bases between. The germline gives CDR1 KGHSH, CDR2 LQKENI. The CDR3 spells CASSPASQETQYF. The CDR3, as DNA: TGTGCCAGCTCACCAGCCAGCCAAGAGACCCAGTACTTC.

The chain links TRBV25-1 to TRBJ1-3; D may be TRBD1 (5 bases). The CDR3 length is 17 residues. V lost 5 bases and J lost 0, with 17 bases in between. The germline V gene has CDR1 MGHDK and CDR2 SYGVNS. The CDR3 loop is CASSPNRWSSSGNTIYF. The CDR3 DNA sequence: TGTGCCAGCAGTCCTAACAGGTGGTCCAGCTCTGGAAACACCATATATTTT.

The rearrangement uses TRBV29-1 and TRBJ2-7; D perhaps matches TRBD2 (6 bases). CDR1 SQVTM and CDR2 ANQGSEA come from the germline V gene. This CDR3 has 12 amino acids. Trimming cost V 2 bases and J 7 bases, with 12 bases left between them. The DNA of the CDR3 is TGCAGCGTTGAACTGGGGGGTCGGGAGCAGTACTTC. This sequence encodes CSVELGGREQYF.

In its sample, this clone was seen a few times. The V call is TRBV7-8, the J call TRBJ2-5, with 7 bases matching TRBD1. The CDR3 consists of 14 residues. Germline V gene lookup returns CDR1 SGHVS and CDR2 FQNEAQ. With 3 bases clipped from V and 2 bases from J, the junction kept 3 bases outside the gene matches. CDR3 amino acids: CASSLRDRQETQYF. Here the CDR3 DNA reads TGTGCCAGCAGCTTGAGGGACAGACAAGAGACCCAGTACTTC. The full variable domain, with the rest looked up from reference TRBV7-8 and TRBJ2-5, is GAGVSQSPRYKVAKRGQDVALRCDPISGHVSLFWYQQALGQGPEFLTYFQNEAQLDKSGLPSDRFFAERPEGSVSTLKIQRTQQEDSAVYLCASSLRDRQETQYFGPGTRLLVL.

The rearrangement links TRBV5-1 to TRBJ2-5; 10 nucleotides match TRBD1. Germline-derived CDR1 and CDR2 are SGHRS and YFSETQ. V lost 1 base, J lost 1 base, and 4 bases stayed unmatched. There are 16 residues in the CDR3. This chain's CDR3 is CASSLIGTGVQETQYF. DNA of the CDR3: TGCGCCAGCAGCTTGATAGGGACAGGGGTCCAAGAGACCCAGTACTTC.

The chain links TRBV2 to TRBJ2-3, with D possibly matching TRBD2 (5 bases). CDR1 and CDR2 from the germline V gene are SNHLY and FYNNEI. The V end lost 2 bases, the J end lost 0 bases, and 12 bases lay between the germline ends. CDR3 length equals 16 residues. CDR3 DNA sequence: TGTGCCAGCAGTGAAACGCGGGCCCCCAGCACAGATACGCAGTATTTT. It yields the protein CASSETRAPSTDTQYF.

This clone has a handful of counts. This sequence joins TRBV5-6 and TRBJ2-3, with TRBD1 identical over 11 bases. With 10 bases clipped from V and 4 bases from J, the junction kept 11 bases outside the gene matches. Germline CDR1 SGHDT, CDR2 YYEEEE. The CDR3 runs to 15 residues. The CDR3 DNA is TGTGCCTCTGGACAGGGGGCATTAAGTGCAGATACGCAGTATTTT. Translation gives CASGQGALSADTQYF.

The chain recombines TRBV5-1 with TRBJ2-1; possibly TRBD2 for D (5 bases). In germline, CDR1 is SGHRS, CDR2 YFSETQ. V dropped 1 base and J dropped 0 bases, with 5 bases sitting between them. The CDR3 extends over 14 amino acids. CDR3 protein: CASSLTSSYNEQFF. CDR3 nucleotide sequence: TGCGCCAGCAGCTTGACTAGCTCCTACAATGAGCAGTTCTTC.